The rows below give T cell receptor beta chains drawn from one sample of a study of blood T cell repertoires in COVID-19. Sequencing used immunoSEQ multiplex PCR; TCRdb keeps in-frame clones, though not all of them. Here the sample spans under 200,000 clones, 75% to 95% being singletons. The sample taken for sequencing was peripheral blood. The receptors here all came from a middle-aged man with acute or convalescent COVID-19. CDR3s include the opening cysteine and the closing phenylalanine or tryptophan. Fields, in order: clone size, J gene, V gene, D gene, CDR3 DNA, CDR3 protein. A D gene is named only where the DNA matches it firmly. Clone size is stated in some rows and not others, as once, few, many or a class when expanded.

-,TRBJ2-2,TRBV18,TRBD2,TGTGCCAGCTCTTACCTCACCAGTGTTAGCGGGAGGTCTCCCACCGGGGAGCTGTTTTTT,CASSYLTSVSGRSPTGELFF
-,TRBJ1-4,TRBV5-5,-,TGTGCCAGCAGCCGCCGGGACATCGGTGAAAAACTGTTTTTT,CASSRRDIGEKLFF
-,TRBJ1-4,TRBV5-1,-,TGCGCCAGCAGCCGCGGGACCCCGGGGAATGAAAAACTGTTTTTT,CASSRGTPGNEKLFF
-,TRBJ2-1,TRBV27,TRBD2,TGTGCCAGCAGTCCGGGGACTAGCTCCTACAATGAGCAGTTCTTC,CASSPGTSSYNEQFF
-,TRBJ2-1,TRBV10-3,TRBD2,TGTGCCATCAGTGAGACAGCGGGAGGTGCCTACAATGAGCAGTTCTTC,CAISETAGGAYNEQFF
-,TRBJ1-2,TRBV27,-,TGTGCCAGCAGTTTATCGTCCGGGAGAGGCTACACCTTC,CASSLSSGRGYTF
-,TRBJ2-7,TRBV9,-,TGTGCCAGCAGCGCACAGGGAATCGGCTACGAGCAGTACTTC,CASSAQGIGYEQYF
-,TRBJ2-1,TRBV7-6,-,TGTGCCAGCAGCTGGACTCAGGGGAGCTCCTACAATGAGCAGTTCTTC,CASSWTQGSSYNEQFF
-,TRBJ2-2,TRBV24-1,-,TGTGCCACCAGTGATTCGGAGGGGAACACCGGGGAGCTGTTTTTT,CATSDSEGNTGELFF
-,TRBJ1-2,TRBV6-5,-,TGTGCCAGCAGTTACCCCGGTTATGGCTACACCTTC,CASSYPGYGYTF
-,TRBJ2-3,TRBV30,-,TGTGCCTGGAGTGCAGGGGTTCACACAGATACGCAGTATTTT,CAWSAGVHTDTQYF
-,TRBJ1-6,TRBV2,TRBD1,TGTGCCAGCAGCGGACAGGGCGCCCTAAATTCACCCCTCCACTTT,CASSGQGALNSPLHF
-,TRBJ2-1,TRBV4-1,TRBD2,TGCGCCAGCAGCCAAGATGGCCGTAGCGGGGTGAGGGGTAAGCAGTTCTTC,CASSQDGRSGVRGKQFF
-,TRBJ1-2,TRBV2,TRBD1,TGTGCCAGCAGAAGACAGGGAGTCTATGGCTACACCTTC,CASRRQGVYGYTF
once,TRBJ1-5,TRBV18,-,TGTGCCAGCTCACTCGGACAGCCGAAAAATCAGCCCCAGCATTTT,CASSLGQPKNQPQHF
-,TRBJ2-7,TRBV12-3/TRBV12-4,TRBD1,TGTGCCAGCAGCCCGACAGGGGACTACGAGCAGTACTTC,CASSPTGDYEQYF
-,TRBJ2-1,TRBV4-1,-,TGCGCCAGCAGCCAAGGAGCGTCGAGCTCCTACAATGAGCAGTTCTTC,CASSQGASSSYNEQFF
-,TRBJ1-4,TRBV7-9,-,TGTGCCAGCAGCTTCTCGTACGGGATTTCTAATGAAAAACTGTTTTTT,CASSFSYGISNEKLFF
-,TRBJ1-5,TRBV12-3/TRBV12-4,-,TGTGCCAGCACCTTTGGAGAGACCCAGCCCCAGCATTTT,CASTFGETQPQHF
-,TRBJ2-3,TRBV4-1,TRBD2,TGCGCCAGCAGCCAAGTCCCTAGCGGGGGAACAGATACGCAGTATTTT,CASSQVPSGGTDTQYF
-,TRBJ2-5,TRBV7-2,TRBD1,TGTGCCAGCAGCTTAGCCTGGGACAGGGGGCCGAAGACCCAGTACTTC,CASSLAWDRGPKTQYF
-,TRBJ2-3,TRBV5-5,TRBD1,TGTGCCAGCAGCTTGGGTGGCAGGGGGTTCCCAGATACGCAGTATTTT,CASSLGGRGFPDTQYF
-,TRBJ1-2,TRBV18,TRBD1,TGTGCCAGCTCGCGGACAGGGGGAGATGGCTACACCTTC,CASSRTGGDGYTF
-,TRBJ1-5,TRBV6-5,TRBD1,TGTGCCAGCAGCGACAGGGGTGGACAGCCCCAGCATTTT,CASSDRGGQPQHF
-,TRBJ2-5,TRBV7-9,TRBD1,TGTGCCAGCAGCTTAGGAGGGGGCAGAGAGACCCAGTACTTC,CASSLGGGRETQYF
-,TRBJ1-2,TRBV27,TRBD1,TGTGCCAGCACCCGGACAGGGGGGAGCTACACCTTC,CASTRTGGSYTF
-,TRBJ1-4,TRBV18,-,TGTGCCAGCTCCACCAGGAATGAAAAACTGTTTTTT,CASSTRNEKLFF
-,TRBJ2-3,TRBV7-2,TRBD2,TGTGCCAGCAGCTTAAAAGGGACTAGCGGTACAGATACGCAGTATTTT,CASSLKGTSGTDTQYF
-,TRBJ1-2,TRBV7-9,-,TGTGCCAGCAGCTCTACAGGGACTAACTATGGCTACACCTTC,CASSSTGTNYGYTF
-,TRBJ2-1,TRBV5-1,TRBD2,TGCGCCAGCAGCTTGGGACTAGCTGAAAGCTCCTACAATGAGCAGTTCTTC,CASSLGLAESSYNEQFF
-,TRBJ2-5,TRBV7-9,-,TGTGCCAGCAGCTTACTCCTACTGAAAGAAACCCAGTACTTC,CASSLLLLKETQYF
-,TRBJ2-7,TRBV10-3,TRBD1,TGTGCCATCAGTTCCGGGACAGGGACCTACGAGCAGTACTTC,CAISSGTGTYEQYF
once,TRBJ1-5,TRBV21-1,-,TGTGCCAGCAGCAAACACCAGGGCGGAAATCAGCCCCAGCATTTT,CASSKHQGGNQPQHF
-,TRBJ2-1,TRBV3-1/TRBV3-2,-,TGTGCCAGCAGCCAAAACCGGGAGAAGCAGTTCTTC,CASSQNREKQFF
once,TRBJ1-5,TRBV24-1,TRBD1,TGTGCCACCCAGACAGGGGGTCAGCCCCAGCATTTT,CATQTGGQPQHF
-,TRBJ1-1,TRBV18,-,TGTGCCAGCTCACTCGCGACAGGTGTCGCCACTGAAGCTTTCTTT,CASSLATGVATEAFF
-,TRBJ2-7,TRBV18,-,TGTGCCAGCTCACTGACCTTCCTAGCTGCCTTCCACGAGCAGTACTTC,CASSLTFLAAFHEQYF
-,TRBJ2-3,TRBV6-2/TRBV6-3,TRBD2,TGTGCCAGCAGTTACGTTGCGGGGGGGCCGAGGACTACGCAGTATTTT,CASSYVAGGPRTTQYF
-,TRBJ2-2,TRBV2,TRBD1,TGTGCCAGCCCCAAAGGGGACAGGTTCTCCGGGGAGCTGTTTTTT,CASPKGDRFSGELFF
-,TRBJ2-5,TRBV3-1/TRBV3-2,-,TGTGCCAGCAGCCAAGATGGCCGCTTGAAGGAGACCCAGTACTTC,CASSQDGRLKETQYF
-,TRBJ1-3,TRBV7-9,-,TGTGCCAGCAGCAACCCCGGGACACATGGAAACACCATATATTTT,CASSNPGTHGNTIYF
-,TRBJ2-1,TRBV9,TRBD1,TGTGCCAGCAGCGTAACGACAGGGATTAACAATGAGCAGTTCTTC,CASSVTTGINNEQFF